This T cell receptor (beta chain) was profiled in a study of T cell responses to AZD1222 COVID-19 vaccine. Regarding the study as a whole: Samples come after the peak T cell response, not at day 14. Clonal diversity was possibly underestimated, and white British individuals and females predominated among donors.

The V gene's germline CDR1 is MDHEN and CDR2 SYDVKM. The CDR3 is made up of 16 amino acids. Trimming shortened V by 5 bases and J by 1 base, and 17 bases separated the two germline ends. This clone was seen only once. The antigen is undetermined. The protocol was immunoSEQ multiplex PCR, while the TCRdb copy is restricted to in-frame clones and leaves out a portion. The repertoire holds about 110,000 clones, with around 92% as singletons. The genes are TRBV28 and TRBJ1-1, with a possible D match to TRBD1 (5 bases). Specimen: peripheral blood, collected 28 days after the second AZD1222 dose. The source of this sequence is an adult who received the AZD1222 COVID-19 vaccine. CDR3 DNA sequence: TGTGCCAGCAGTCCACCCTGGGGGGTCGGGAACACTGAAGCTTTCTTT. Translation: CASSPPWGVGNTEAFF.